A single sample is the source of the 9 T cell receptor beta chains below, sequenced in a study of T cell responses to AZD1222 COVID-19 vaccine. Clones were sequenced by immunoSEQ multiplex PCR, and TCRdb holds only the in-frame ones, with some missing. The table has 140,000 to 150,000 clones, 75% to 90% seen once. Specimen: peripheral blood, collected on day 0 of MenACWY control vaccination. The receptors originated from an adult in good health.

The chain is built from TRBV2 and TRBJ2-2, with unresolved D. This CDR3 is 13 amino acids long. V gave up 2 bases and J gave up 4 bases, with 5 bases separating them. Germline V gene sequence: CDR1 SNHLY, CDR2 FYNNEI. Here the CDR3 DNA reads TGTGCCAGCAGTGAAACTCCCACCGGGGAGCTGTTTTTT. It encodes CASSETPTGELFF.

J is TRBJ2-6 and V is TRBV7-2, with a tentative D call TRBD2 (5 bases). Germline V lookup: CDR1 SGHTA, CDR2 FQGNSA. This CDR3 is 14 amino acids long. V was clipped by 9 bases and J by 3 bases, with 12 bases between them. The DNA of the CDR3 is TGTGCCAGAAGAGGGCGGGTTGGGGCCAACGTCCTGACTTTC. As protein: CARRGRVGANVLTF. The variable domain in full, completed from reference TRBV7-2 and TRBJ2-6, reads GAGVSQSPSNKVTEKGKDVELRCDPISGHTALYWYRQSLGQGLEFLIYFQGNSAPDKSGLPSDRFSAERTGGSVSTLTIQRTQQEDSAVYLCARRGRVGANVLTFGAGSRLTVL.

The chain couples TRBV11-2 to TRBJ1-2, with D maybe TRBD1 (5 bases). Trimming took 8 bases from V and 1 from J, leaving 8 bases between them. Germline V gene data show CDR1 as SGHAT and CDR2 as FQNNGV. This CDR3 contains 12 residues. The CDR3 loop reads CASGAYNYGYTF. In DNA, the CDR3 is TGTGCCAGCGGGGCCTATAACTATGGCTACACCTTC.

The chain is built from TRBV10-1 and TRBJ1-1; D is uncertain. V lost 3 bases to trimming and J lost 3 bases, with 8 bases between them. The CDR3 is 13 residues long. CDR1 and CDR2 (germline): WNHNN, SYGVQD (reference sequence). The CDR3 loop reads CASSDGLDTEAFF. The CDR3 DNA follows: TGCGCCAGCAGTGACGGACTGGACACTGAAGCTTTCTTT.

The V call is TRBV3-1 (or the pseudogene TRBV3-2), the J call TRBJ1-3, with a weak D call TRBD1 (6 bases). Deletions cut 6 bases from V and 2 bases from J, with 11 bases between. The CDR3 runs 14 residues. The germline CDR1 and CDR2 sequences are LGHDT and YNNKEL (reference sequence). CDR3 protein: CASRSAGAGNTIYF. CDR3 coding DNA: TGTGCCAGCAGATCGGCAGGGGCTGGAAACACCATATATTTT.

The chain has TRBV7-3 and TRBJ1-5, with D uncertain. Germline V gene data show CDR1 as SGHTA and CDR2 as FQGTGA. The ends were cut back, 1 base at V and 6 bases at J, with 19 bases in the middle. The CDR3 length is 17 residues. The CDR3 DNA sequence: TGTGCCAGCAGCTTAAATCTGGACCTCCGGCCGGGTCAGCCCCAGCATTTT. As protein: CASSLNLDLRPGQPQHF.

This chain links TRBV5-1 with TRBJ2-7, with 9 bases matching TRBD2. After removal of 4 bases from V and 4 bases from J, the junction contained 3 bases not matched to a gene. There are 13 residues in the CDR3. Germline values: CDR1 SGHRS, CDR2 YFSETQ. The CDR3 DNA reads as TGCGCCAGCAGCCCCAGCGGGGGGTACGAGCAGTACTTC. It specifies CASSPSGGYEQYF.

This rearrangement joins TRBV5-1 to TRBJ2-6; D call uncertain. Germline CDR1 reads SGHRS; CDR2 reads YFSETQ. The CDR3 totals 15 residues. The ends were cut back, 0 bases at V and 0 bases at J, with 4 bases in the middle. CDR3 amino acids: CASSLGDSGANVLTF. CDR3 in DNA: TGCGCCAGCAGCTTGGGGGACTCTGGGGCCAACGTCCTGACTTTC.

This rearrangement joins TRBV28 to TRBJ1-1; D unclear. Trimming removed 6 bases from V and 3 bases from J, with 14 bases in between. CDR1 is MDHEN and CDR2 is SYDVKM in the germline V gene. The CDR3 spans 14 residues. CDR3 loop: CASRNSVGYTEAFF. The DNA of the CDR3 is TGTGCCAGCAGAAACTCGGTGGGGTACACTGAAGCTTTCTTT.